What follows are 5 T cell receptor beta chains derived from one specimen sequenced in a study of immune heterogeneity within non-small cell lung tumors. Template material for each sample was 500 to 600 ng of bulk tumor genomic DNA. Every primary tumor yielded several biopsies, spaced far apart, that were taken during surgery. It was patients with untreated, newly diagnosed non-small cell lung cancer who underwent curative surgery. With 32 V and 13 J primers, multiplex PCR amplified the TCR beta CDR3. TCRdb reprocessed the multiplex PCR reads with MiXCR, giving one entry per CDR3 protein. The repertoire holds some 30,000 distinct CDR3 sequences, with around 30% as singletons. The source material was lung tumor tissue. Source of these receptors: a man between 40 and 49 years old with non-small cell lung cancer.

This clonotype was observed a few times. This sequence may be a read error, since a much larger clone differs from it by one base. V gene TRBV10-3 combines with J gene TRBJ2-7; a weak D match, TRBD1 (5 bases). Looked up from germline, CDR1 is ENHRY and CDR2 is SYGVKD. This CDR3 is built from 13 residues. V lost 4 bases, J lost 6 bases, and 13 bases lay in between. The CDR3 DNA reads TGTGCCATCAGTGGGAAGGCAGGGCGCGAGCAGTACTTC. The encoded protein is CAISGKAGREQYF.

This clonotype was seen repeatedly, ten times or more. The chain recombines TRBV7-6 with TRBJ1-5; 7 bases match TRBD1. There are 13 residues in the CDR3. CDR1 and CDR2 (germline): SGHVS, FNYEAQ. V lost 6 bases and J lost 6; bases outside the gene matches: 5. The CDR3 bases are TGTGCCAGCAGGTACAGGGGAGGTCAGCCCCAGCATTTT. Encoded protein: CASRYRGGQPQHF.

Concerning this clonotype itself: Since a much larger clone is just one base distant, this may be a read error. The rearrangement joins TRBV7-2 to TRBJ1-5; D unclear. Germline CDR1 is SGHTA and CDR2 is FQGNSA. Between the trimmed V and J ends, which lost 7 bases and 7 bases, there was a span of 11 bases. The CDR3 length is 12 residues. For the CDR3, the DNA is TGTGCCAGCATCCGTCTCGGCCAGCCCCAGCATTTT. It translates to CASIRLGQPQHF.

Points on this clonotype: A much larger clone sits a single nucleotide away, making a read error possible. The chain has TRBV20-1 and TRBJ2-7; D perhaps matches TRBD2 (5 bases). This CDR3 spans 15 amino acids. CDR1 and CDR2 from the germline V gene are DFQATT and SNEGSKA (reference sequence). The CDR3, as DNA: TGCAGTGCTAGAGATGCCCGGCTAGCCTCCTACGATCAGTACTTC. Translation: CSARDARLASYDQYF.

This clonotype was counted between two and nine times. The rearrangement links TRBV28 to TRBJ2-4, with TRBD1 as a possible D gene (6 bases). Germline CDR1 MDHEN, CDR2 SYDVKM. CDR3 length: 12 amino acids. Trimming removed 5 bases from V and 6 bases from J, with 8 bases in between. The CDR3 DNA follows: TGTGCCAGCAGTCTACAGGGAAACATTCAGTACTTC. It yields the protein CASSLQGNIQYF.